One sample yielded the 23 T cell receptor beta chains listed below, sequenced in a study of blood T cell repertoires in COVID-19. Assay used: immunoSEQ multiplex PCR; TCRdb lists only in-frame clones, some missing. The sample shows about 220,000 clones, around 89% of them seen only once. Input material: PBMCs or T cells enriched from blood (not recorded which). All receptors derive from a woman younger than 45 who had recovered from COVID-19.

This rearrangement joins TRBV5-1 to TRBJ1-5; D is unresolved. The CDR3 spans 14 residues. Germline-derived CDR1 and CDR2 are SGHRS and YFSETQ. Trimming shortened V by 3 bases and J by 5 bases, and 12 bases separated the two germline ends. In nucleotides, the CDR3 is TGCGCCAGCAGCTCGGGAGAGCCCCATCAGCCCCAGCATTTT. Translation: CASSSGEPHQPQHF.

The rearrangement joins TRBV4-3 to TRBJ2-7; tentatively, D is TRBD1 (6 bases). Germline V gene lookup returns CDR1 LGHNA and CDR2 YSLEER. Trimming left V 0 bases short and J 2 bases short, with 14 bases between. The CDR3 is made up of 16 amino acids. For the CDR3, the DNA is TGCGCCAGCAGCCAAGATCAACGGACAGCCACCTACGAGCAGTACTTC. Residues: CASSQDQRTATYEQYF.

The chain joins TRBV5-4 to TRBJ1-2; perhaps TRBD1 as D (6 bases). The length of the CDR3 is 14 residues. The germline CDR1 and CDR2 sequences are SGHNT and YYREEE (reference sequence). With 3 bases removed from V and 7 bases from J, the gap between germline ends came to 16 bases. The CDR3 sequence is CASSSRQQGTGYTF. The CDR3 DNA is TGTGCCAGCAGCTCGAGACAACAGGGAACTGGCTACACCTTC. Using reference TRBV5-4 and TRBJ1-2 for the parts outside the CDR3, the full variable domain is ETGVTQSPTHLIKTRGQQVTLRCSSQSGHNTVSWYQQALGQGPQFIFQYYREEENGRGNFPPRFSGLQFPNYSSELNVNALELDDSALYLCASSSRQQGTGYTFGSGTRLTVV.

The chain joins TRBV7-2 to TRBJ1-5, with TRBD1 matching 8 bases. The CDR3 is 14 residues long. Looked up from germline, CDR1 is SGHTA and CDR2 is FQGNSA. V shed 5 bases and J 4 bases; nucleotides not matched to a gene: 4. The CDR3 protein is CASSARQGNQPQHF. In DNA, the CDR3 is TGTGCCAGCAGCGCCCGACAGGGGAATCAGCCCCAGCATTTT.

This clone was detected only a few times. The rearrangement joins TRBV5-4 to TRBJ1-2, with D hard to call. Between the trimmed V and J ends, which lost 5 bases and 0 bases, there was a span of 17 bases. The CDR3 contains 16 residues. Germline loops: CDR1 SGHNT, CDR2 YYREEE (reference sequence). CDR3 DNA: TGTGCCAGCAGTTACAGCGGCGAAAGGGCTAACTATGGCTACACCTTC. Translating gives CASSYSGERANYGYTF.

The rearrangement links TRBV2 to TRBJ1-5, with D maybe TRBD1 (6 bases). V was clipped by 1 base and J by 9 bases, with 13 bases between them. The CDR3 is 14 residues long. Germline V gives CDR1 SNHLY, CDR2 FYNNEI. CDR3 in amino acids: CASSEVGGLGPQHF. The CDR3 region has the DNA TGTGCCAGCAGTGAAGTGGGGGGGCTGGGGCCCCAGCATTTT.

This clone came up once. V gene TRBV19 combines with J gene TRBJ1-2; D may be TRBD1 (6 bases). The length of the CDR3 is 15 residues. The ends were cut back, 5 bases at V and 0 bases at J, with 13 bases in the middle. The germline gives CDR1 LNHDA, CDR2 SQIVND (reference sequence). In nucleotides, the CDR3 is TGTGCCAGTAGTCCGGACAGAAATGCTAACTATGGCTACACCTTC. Its translation is CASSPDRNANYGYTF.

The rearrangement uses TRBV4-1 and TRBJ1-2, with a possible D match to TRBD1 (5 bases). This CDR3 spans 14 amino acids. Trimming cost V 5 bases and J 4 bases, with 14 bases left between them. Germline V gene sequence: CDR1 MGHRA, CDR2 YSYEKL. The DNA of the CDR3 is TGCGCCAGCAGCGGTACAGGTGCGAGCTATGGCTACACCTTC. Its translation is CASSGTGASYGYTF.

This clone appeared once. This rearrangement joins TRBV7-9 to TRBJ2-4, with a weak D call TRBD2 (5 bases). V shed 1 base and J shed 8 bases, with 15 bases lying between them. The CDR3 extends over 15 amino acids. Germline V lookup: CDR1 SEHNR, CDR2 FQNEAQ (reference sequence). The DNA of the CDR3 is TGTGCCAGCAGCTTAGGTTCCCTTAAGGAGGACATTCAGTACTTC. Residues: CASSLGSLKEDIQYF.

The chain recombines TRBV15 with TRBJ2-2, with D maybe TRBD1 (5 bases). The CDR3 extends over 14 amino acids. Germline CDR1 is LNHNV and CDR2 is YYDKDF (reference sequence). Trimming removed 0 bases at V and 8 bases at J, with 10 bases between. CDR3 loop: CATSRDQRTGELFF. The CDR3 nucleotides read TGTGCCACCAGCAGAGATCAGAGGACAGGGGAGCTGTTTTTT. Full variable domain (missing parts from reference TRBV15 and TRBJ2-2): DAMVIQNPRYQVTQFGKPVTLSCSQTLNHNVMYWYQQKSSQAPKLLFHYYDKDFNNEADTPDNFQSRRPNTSFCFLDIRSPGLGDTAMYLCATSRDQRTGELFFGEGSRLTVL.

This clone is a singleton in its sample. The chain combines TRBV6-4 with TRBJ2-2; TRBD1 agrees at 10 bases. Germline CDR1 reads MRHNA; CDR2 reads SNTAGT. V gave up 3 bases and J gave up 2 bases; unmatched junction bases: 0. This CDR3 contains 15 residues. CDR3 residues: CASSETGGNTGELFF. The CDR3 nucleotides read TGTGCCAGCAGTGAGACAGGGGGCAACACCGGGGAGCTGTTTTTT.

The V call is TRBV28, the J call TRBJ1-6; possible D gene TRBD1, 5 bases. Germline V lookup: CDR1 MDHEN, CDR2 SYDVKM. V was cut by 6 bases and J by 8 bases, with 14 bases left in between. The CDR3 sequence is 14 residues long. This CDR3 reads CASSLRGTYSPLHF. For the CDR3, the DNA is TGTGCCAGCAGCCTTAGGGGAACCTATTCACCCCTCCACTTT.

V gene TRBV19 combines with J gene TRBJ1-6; a weak D match, TRBD1 (6 bases). The ends were cut back, 10 bases at V and 7 bases at J, with 11 bases in the middle. The germline CDR1 and CDR2 sequences are LNHDA and SQIVND (reference sequence). CDR3 size: 12 residues. CDR3 sequence: CATQGQNSPLHF. The DNA for the CDR3 is TGTGCCACGCAGGGGCAAAATTCACCCCTCCACTTT.

This clone was seen a few times. The rearrangement links TRBV7-9 to TRBJ2-7; TRBD1 matches at 8 bases. The germline gives CDR1 SEHNR, CDR2 FQNEAQ (reference sequence). The CDR3 loop spans 14 amino acids. Trimming cost V 4 bases and J 2 bases; bases outside gene matches: 4. CDR3 residues: CASSSPDRAYEQYF. CDR3 bases: TGTGCCAGCAGCTCCCCGGACAGGGCCTACGAGCAGTACTTC.

The V call is TRBV4-2, the J call TRBJ2-7; D ambiguous. Germline-derived CDR1 and CDR2 are LGHNA and YNFKEQ. The CDR3 length is 15 residues. Trimming removed 2 bases at V and 1 base at J, with 12 bases between. The CDR3 sequence: CASSQITDHSYEQYF. The DNA of the CDR3 is TGTGCCAGCAGCCAAATCACTGATCATTCCTACGAGCAGTACTTC.

The chain is built from TRBV19 and TRBJ1-1; D gene uncertain. The CDR3 is 14 amino acids. V was pared by 3 bases and J by 1 base, with 9 bases between. Germline V CDR1 and CDR2: LNHDA, SQIVND (reference sequence). The CDR3 protein is CASSMRERNTEAFF. The DNA for the CDR3 is TGTGCCAGTAGTATGAGAGAGAGGAACACTGAAGCTTTCTTT. Using reference TRBV19 and TRBJ1-1 for the parts outside the CDR3, the full variable domain is DGGITQSPKYLFRKEGQNVTLSCEQNLNHDAMYWYRQDPGQGLRLIYYSQIVNDFQKGDIAEGYSVSREKKESFPLTVTSAQKNPTAFYLCASSMRERNTEAFFGQGTRLTVV.

The chain joins TRBV7-9 to TRBJ2-1; unclear D gene. CDR3 length equals 14 residues. Germline-derived CDR1 and CDR2 are SEHNR and FQNEAQ (reference sequence). V was clipped by 5 bases and J by 6 bases, with 14 bases between them. The CDR3 spells CASSPPYSGNEQFF. For the CDR3, the DNA is TGTGCCAGCAGCCCCCCGTACTCGGGCAATGAGCAGTTCTTC.

This chain joins TRBV9 and TRBJ2-5, with 8 nucleotides matching TRBD2. Germline assignment: CDR1 SGDLS and CDR2 YYNGEE. There are 15 residues in the CDR3. The V and J ends lost 3 bases and 2 bases, in that order; junction bases with no gene match: 6. The CDR3 coding sequence is TGTGCCAGCAGCGATGCGGGGGGTCTACAAGAGACCCAGTACTTC. Translation gives CASSDAGGLQETQYF. Looking up the rest from reference TRBV9 and TRBJ2-5 gives the full variable domain: DSGVTQTPKHLITATGQRVTLRCSPRSGDLSVYWYQQSLDQGLQFLIQYYNGEERAKGNILERFSAQQFPDLHSELNLSSLELGDSALYFCASSDAGGLQETQYFGPGTRLLVL.

V gene TRBV9 combines with J gene TRBJ2-2, with TRBD2 as a possible D gene (6 bases). V dropped 0 bases and J dropped 4 bases, with 10 bases sitting between them. Germline lookup yields CDR1 SGDLS and CDR2 YYNGEE. The CDR3 has 15 amino acids. CDR3 sequence (DNA): TGTGCCAGCAGCGTAGACGGGGGAGTCACCGGGGAGCTGTTTTTT. The encoded protein is CASSVDGGVTGELFF.

J is TRBJ1-3 and V is TRBV28; 9 bases are a match to TRBD1. The germline V gene has CDR1 MDHEN and CDR2 SYDVKM. The junction had 12 bases not matched to a gene; V was cut back by 6 bases and J by 3 bases. This CDR3 is 17 amino acids long. CDR3 sequence (DNA): TGTGCCAGCAGCTCCGGCGCACAGGGGGCCTTTGGAAACACCATATATTTT. This sequence encodes CASSSGAQGAFGNTIYF.

Notes on this clone: This CDR3 is also generated by other DNA sequences in the sample. J is TRBJ2-3 and V is TRBV7-2; 14 bases align to TRBD2. V was clipped by 3 bases and J by 6 bases; unmatched bases: 2. The CDR3 totals 15 residues. Germline assignment: CDR1 SGHTA and CDR2 FQGNSA. The CDR3 DNA sequence: TGTGCCAGCAGCTTGGGACTAGCGGGGGCCGATACGCAGTATTTT. This sequence encodes CASSLGLAGADTQYF.

J is TRBJ2-2 and V is TRBV6-5; 7 bases are a match to TRBD2. This CDR3 is 14 amino acids long. CDR1 is MNHEY and CDR2 is SVGAGI in the germline V gene. The ends lost 6 bases at V and 3 bases at J; junction bases unmatched: 4. The CDR3: CASRLAEHTGELFF. CDR3 DNA: TGTGCCAGCAGGCTAGCGGAACACACCGGGGAGCTGTTTTTT.

The rearrangement uses TRBV3-1 (or the pseudogene TRBV3-2) and TRBJ1-2; tentatively, D is TRBD1 (5 bases). From germline, CDR1 is LGHDT and CDR2 YNNKEL (reference sequence). The ends were cut back, 3 bases at V and 4 bases at J, with 18 bases in the middle. The CDR3 runs 16 residues. The CDR3: CASSHGGAVRSYGYTF. CDR3 nucleotide sequence: TGTGCCAGCAGCCATGGAGGGGCCGTGAGGAGCTATGGCTACACCTTC.